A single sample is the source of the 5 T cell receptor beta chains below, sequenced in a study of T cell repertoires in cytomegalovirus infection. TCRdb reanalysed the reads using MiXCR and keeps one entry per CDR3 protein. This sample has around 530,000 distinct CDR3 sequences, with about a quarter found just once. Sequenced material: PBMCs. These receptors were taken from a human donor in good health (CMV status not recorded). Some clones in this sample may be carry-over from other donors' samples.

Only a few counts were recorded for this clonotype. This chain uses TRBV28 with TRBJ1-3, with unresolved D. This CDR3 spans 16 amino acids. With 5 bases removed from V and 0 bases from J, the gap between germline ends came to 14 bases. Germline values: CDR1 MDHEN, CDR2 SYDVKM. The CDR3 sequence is CASSPARRNSGNTIYF. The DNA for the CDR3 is TGTGCCAGCAGTCCCGCTCGACGGAACTCTGGAAACACCATATATTTT.

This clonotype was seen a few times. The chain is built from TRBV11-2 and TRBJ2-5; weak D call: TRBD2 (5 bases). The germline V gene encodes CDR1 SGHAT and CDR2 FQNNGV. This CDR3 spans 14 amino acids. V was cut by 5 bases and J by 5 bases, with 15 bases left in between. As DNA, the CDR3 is TGTGCCAGCAGCCTCATCCGGGGAATGGAGACCCAGTACTTC. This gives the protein CASSLIRGMETQYF.

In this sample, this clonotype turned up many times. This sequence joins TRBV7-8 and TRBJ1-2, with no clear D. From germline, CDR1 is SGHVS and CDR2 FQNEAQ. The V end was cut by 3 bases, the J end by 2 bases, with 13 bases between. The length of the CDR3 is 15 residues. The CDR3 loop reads CASSLVQGNNYGYTF. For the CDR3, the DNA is TGTGCCAGCAGCTTGGTCCAAGGAAACAACTATGGCTACACCTTC.

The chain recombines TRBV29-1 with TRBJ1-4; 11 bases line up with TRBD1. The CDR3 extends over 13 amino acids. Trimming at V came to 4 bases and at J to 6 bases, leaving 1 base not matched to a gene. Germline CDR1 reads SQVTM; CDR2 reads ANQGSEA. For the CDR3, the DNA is TGCAGCGTTGGGGGACAGGGGGATGAAAAACTGTTTTTT. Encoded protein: CSVGGQGDEKLFF. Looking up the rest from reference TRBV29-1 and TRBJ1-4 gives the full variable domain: SAVISQKPSRDICQRGTSLTIQCQVDSQVTMMFWYRQQPGQSLTLIATANQGSEATYESGFVIDKFPISRPNLTFSTLTVSNMSPEDSSIYLCSVGGQGDEKLFFGSGTQLSVL.

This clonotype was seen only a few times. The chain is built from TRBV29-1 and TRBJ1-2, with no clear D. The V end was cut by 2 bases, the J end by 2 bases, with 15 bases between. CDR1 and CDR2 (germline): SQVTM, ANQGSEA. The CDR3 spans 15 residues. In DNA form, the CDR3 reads TGCAGCGTTGAAATAATCGTGATGGGGAACTATGGCTACACCTTC. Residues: CSVEIIVMGNYGYTF.